The 18 T cell receptor beta chains below were found in one sample sequenced in a study of blood T cell repertoires in COVID-19. The protocol was immunoSEQ multiplex PCR, while the TCRdb copy is restricted to in-frame clones and leaves out a portion. The table has some 200,000 clones, approximately 90% seen once; the top ten hold 3% to 3.5%. The sequencing input was PBMCs or T cells enriched from blood (not recorded which). Receptors originate from a woman in her late teens or twenties in a cohort exposed to, infected with or recovered from COVID-19 (not recorded which).

This clone was seen once. The genes are TRBV4-1 and TRBJ1-4; 9 bases fit TRBD1. The CDR3 extends over 15 amino acids. Per the germline V gene, CDR1 is MGHRA and CDR2 is YSYEKL. After removal of 5 bases from V and 7 bases from J, the junction contained 8 bases not matched to a gene. The CDR3 region is CASSITGTGIEKLFF. In DNA, the CDR3 is TGCGCCAGCAGCATAACCGGGACAGGGATTGAAAAACTGTTTTTT.

This clone was detected only a few times. This rearrangement joins TRBV19 to TRBJ1-1, with D unresolved. The ends were cut back, 5 bases at V and 1 base at J, with 8 bases in the middle. The CDR3 has 13 amino acids. Germline CDR1 is LNHDA and CDR2 is SQIVND (reference sequence). Written as DNA, the CDR3 is TGTGCCAGTAGTTCACAGAGGAACACTGAAGCTTTCTTT. The encoded protein is CASSSQRNTEAFF.

This sequence joins TRBV6-5 and TRBJ1-5; D is possibly TRBD1 (6 bases). Germline values: CDR1 MNHEY, CDR2 SVGAGI. Trimming took 5 bases from V and 6 from J, leaving 17 bases between them. The CDR3 sequence is 15 residues long. The chain's CDR3 is CASSTEWGQSQPQHF. The CDR3 coding sequence is TGTGCCAGCAGTACGGAGTGGGGGCAAAGTCAGCCCCAGCATTTT.

J is TRBJ2-3 and V is TRBV6-5; D perhaps matches TRBD1 (5 bases). Germline-derived CDR1 and CDR2 are MNHEY and SVGAGI. The CDR3 has 13 amino acids. V gave up 3 bases and J gave up 6 bases, with 10 bases separating them. CDR3 loop: CASSYQGGDTQYF. The CDR3 nucleotides are TGTGCCAGCAGTTATCAGGGTGGGGATACGCAGTATTTT.

This clone was detected only once. The chain employs TRBV6-1 and TRBJ1-4; TRBD1 agrees at 12 bases. The V and J ends lost 1 base and 2 bases, in that order; junction bases with no gene match: 5. Germline V CDR1 and CDR2: MNHNS, SASEGT. This CDR3 spans 18 amino acids. The CDR3 DNA is TGTGCCAGCAGTGAAGTAGGGGACAGGGGGCTTACTAATGAAAAACTGTTTTTT. This translates into CASSEVGDRGLTNEKLFF.

This clone has more than one count but fewer than ten. This CDR3 reads CASLDSYEQYF. The CDR3 DNA sequence: TGTGCCAGCTTGGACAGCTACGAGCAGTACTTC. This rearrangement joins TRBV2 to TRBJ2-7, with a weak D call TRBD1 (6 bases). The CDR3 has 11 amino acids. Trimming left V 8 bases short and J 3 bases short, with 8 bases between. Germline V gene data show CDR1 as SNHLY and CDR2 as FYNNEI.

This clone was counted a single time. J is TRBJ2-1 and V is TRBV11-3; 8 bases line up with TRBD1. CDR1 is SGHNT, CDR2 YENEEA, per germline. With V trimmed by 4 bases and J by 10 bases, 12 bases remained unmatched. The CDR3 is 15 residues long. CDR3 coding DNA: TGTGCCAGCAGCTCAGGGGGCGCGGACCCCAAGGAGCAGTTCTTC. The encoded protein is CASSSGGADPKEQFF.

The gene calls are TRBV6-5 and TRBJ2-5; TRBD2 matches at 7 bases. With V trimmed by 8 bases and J by 3 bases, 3 bases remained unmatched. From germline, CDR1 is MNHEY and CDR2 SVGAGI. The CDR3 is made up of 12 amino acids. CDR3 residues: CASGGGEETQYF. CDR3 in DNA: TGTGCCAGCGGGGGGGGAGAAGAGACCCAGTACTTC.

V gene TRBV5-5 combines with J gene TRBJ1-1; D ambiguous. The V and J ends lost 4 bases and 8 bases respectively, with 15 bases between them. This CDR3 spans 13 amino acids. Germline V lookup: CDR1 SGHKS, CDR2 YYEKEE (reference sequence). As DNA, the CDR3 is TGTGCCAGCAGCCCTCGAGGAGCTCAGGAAGCTTTCTTT. Residues: CASSPRGAQEAFF.

The chain is built from TRBV20-1 and TRBJ2-1; D unclear. Germline V gene sequence: CDR1 DFQATT, CDR2 SNEGSKA (reference sequence). The CDR3 sequence is 12 residues long. Trimming left V 3 bases short and J 5 bases short, with 8 bases between. Here the CDR3 reads CSASVLHNEQFF. In DNA, the CDR3 is TGCAGTGCTAGTGTCCTCCACAATGAGCAGTTCTTC.

This clone was found once. The V and J genes are TRBV7-3 and TRBJ1-1, with D possibly being TRBD1 (5 bases). The CDR3 is made up of 13 amino acids. Germline V gene data show CDR1 as SGHTA and CDR2 as FQGTGA. V was clipped by 5 bases and J by 3 bases, with 10 bases between them. This CDR3 reads CASSLDRDTEAFF. DNA for the CDR3: TGTGCCAGCAGCCTTGACAGAGACACTGAAGCTTTCTTT.

The rearrangement links TRBV9 to TRBJ1-1, with D possibly TRBD1 on 5 matching bases. The germline gives CDR1 SGDLS, CDR2 YYNGEE. Trimming took 4 bases from V and 3 from J, leaving 10 bases between them. The CDR3 totals 13 residues. As DNA, the CDR3 is TGTGCCAGCAGCCCCCCGGGGGACACTGAAGCTTTCTTT. It specifies CASSPPGDTEAFF.

In DNA form, the CDR3 reads TGTGCCAGCAGCTTAGGCACGGACAGGGTAGGCGAGCAGTACTTC. Translation gives CASSLGTDRVGEQYF. This rearrangement joins TRBV13 to TRBJ2-7; TRBD1 agrees at 8 bases. The CDR3 is 15 residues long. V shed 0 bases, J shed 6 bases, and the junction held 7 bases outside the gene matches. Germline V lookup: CDR1 PRHDT, CDR2 FYEKMQ (reference sequence).

V is TRBV24-1 and J is TRBJ2-5, with 10 bases aligning to TRBD1. CDR1 KGHDR and CDR2 SFDVKD come from the germline V gene. The CDR3 spans 14 residues. V gave up 8 bases and J gave up 3 bases; unmatched junction bases: 5. Here the CDR3 DNA reads TGTGCCACCAAGGGACAGGGGTTGGAAGAGACCCAGTACTTC. Its protein is CATKGQGLEETQYF.

V and J are TRBV5-8 and TRBJ1-2; 7 bases align to TRBD1. The trim removed 0 bases at V and 1 base at J, leaving 6 bases unmatched. The CDR3 runs 16 residues. Germline lookup yields CDR1 SGHTS and CDR2 YDEGEE. CDR3 DNA sequence: TGTGCCAGCAGCTTGGTCACAGGGGTCAATAACTATGGCTACACCTTC. Protein sequence: CASSLVTGVNNYGYTF.

CDR3 DNA sequence: TGTGCCAGCTCACCACCCCGGGGATCGGACGAGCAGTACTTC. It encodes CASSPPRGSDEQYF. The genes are TRBV18 and TRBJ2-7, with a tentative D call TRBD2 (5 bases). The ends were cut back, 0 bases at V and 5 bases at J, with 11 bases in the middle. From germline, CDR1 is KGHSH and CDR2 LQKENI. The CDR3 runs 14 residues.

This chain links TRBV7-3 with TRBJ2-1, with D perhaps TRBD2 (6 bases). This CDR3 comprises 15 residues. With 4 bases removed from V and 7 bases from J, the gap between germline ends came to 17 bases. Germline V gene data show CDR1 as SGHTA and CDR2 as FQGTGA. CDR3 sequence reads: CASSSLARRENEQFF. CDR3 in DNA: TGTGCCAGCAGCTCTTTGGCACGACGGGAGAATGAGCAGTTCTTC. The full variable domain, its missing parts supplied by reference TRBV7-3 and TRBJ2-1, is GAGVSQTPSNKVTEKGKYVELRCDPISGHTALYWYRQSLGQGPEFLIYFQGTGAADDSGLPNDRFFAVRPEGSVSTLKIQRTERGDSAVYLCASSSLARRENEQFFGPGTRLTVL.

Only a few counts were recorded for this clone. The J gene is TRBJ1-6, the V gene TRBV5-4; D is possibly TRBD1 (5 bases). The CDR3 extends over 15 amino acids. Germline V lookup: CDR1 SGHNT, CDR2 YYREEE (reference sequence). Trimming removed 3 bases from V and 13 bases from J, with 20 bases in between. This chain's CDR3 is CASSSGGTSRAPLHF. The DNA of the CDR3 is TGTGCCAGCAGCTCGGGGGGGACCTCTCGAGCCCCCCTCCACTTT.